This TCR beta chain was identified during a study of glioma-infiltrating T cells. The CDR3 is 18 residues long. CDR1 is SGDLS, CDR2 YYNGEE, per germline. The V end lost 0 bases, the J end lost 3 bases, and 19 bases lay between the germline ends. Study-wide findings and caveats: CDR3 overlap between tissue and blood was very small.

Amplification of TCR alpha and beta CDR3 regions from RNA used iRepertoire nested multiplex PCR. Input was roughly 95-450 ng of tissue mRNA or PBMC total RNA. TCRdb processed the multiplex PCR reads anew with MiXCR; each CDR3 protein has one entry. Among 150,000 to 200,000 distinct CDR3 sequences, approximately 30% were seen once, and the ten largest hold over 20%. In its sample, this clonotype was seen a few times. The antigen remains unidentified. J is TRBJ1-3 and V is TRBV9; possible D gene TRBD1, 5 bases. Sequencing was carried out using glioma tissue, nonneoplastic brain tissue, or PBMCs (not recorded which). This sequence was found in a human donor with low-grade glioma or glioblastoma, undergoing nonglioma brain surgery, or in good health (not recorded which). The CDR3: CASSVAGPEFESGNTIYF. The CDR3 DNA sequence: TGTGCCAGCAGCGTAGCGGGGCCAGAATTCGAAAGTGGAAACACCATATATTTT.